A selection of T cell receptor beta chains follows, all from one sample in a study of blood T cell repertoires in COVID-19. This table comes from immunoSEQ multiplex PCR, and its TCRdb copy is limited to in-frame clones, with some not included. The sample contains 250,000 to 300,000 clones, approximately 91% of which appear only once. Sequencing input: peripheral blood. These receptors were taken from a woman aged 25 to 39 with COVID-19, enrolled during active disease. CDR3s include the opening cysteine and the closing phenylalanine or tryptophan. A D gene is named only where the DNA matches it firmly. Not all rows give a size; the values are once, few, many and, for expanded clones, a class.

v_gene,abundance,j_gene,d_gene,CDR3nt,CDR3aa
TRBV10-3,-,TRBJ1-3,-,TGTGCCATCAGGGACAGTTACTCCTCTGGAAACACCATATATTTT,CAIRDSYSSGNTIYF
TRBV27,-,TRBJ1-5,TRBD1,TGTGCCAGCAGTCCAGGGGGAGGAGGTCAGCCCCAGCATTTT,CASSPGGGGQPQHF
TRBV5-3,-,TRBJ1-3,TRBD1,TGTGCCAGAAGCTTTTCAACAGGGGTGACTGGAAACACCATATATTTT,CARSFSTGVTGNTIYF
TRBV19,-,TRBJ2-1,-,TGTGCCAGTAGTCTGACCTCCCAGCGCGGCAATGAGCAGTTCTTC,CASSLTSQRGNEQFF
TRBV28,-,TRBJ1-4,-,TGTGCCAGCAGTTCACCGCGGGACGTTCGTGAAAAACTGTTTTTT,CASSSPRDVREKLFF
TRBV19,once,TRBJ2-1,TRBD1,TGTGCCAGTAGTATCGAGACAGGGGTCTATGAGCAGTTCTTC,CASSIETGVYEQFF
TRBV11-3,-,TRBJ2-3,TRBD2,TGTGCCAGCAGCGTAGGGAGCCTAGCGGGAGGTTACACGCAGTATTTT,CASSVGSLAGGYTQYF
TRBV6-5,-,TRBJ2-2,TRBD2,TGTGCCAGCACTGGCGGGAGGGCCCCCGGGGAGCTGTTTTTT,CASTGGRAPGELFF
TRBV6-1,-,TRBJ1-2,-,TGTGCCAGCAGTGAATCAGGGATCTATGGCTACACCTTC,CASSESGIYGYTF
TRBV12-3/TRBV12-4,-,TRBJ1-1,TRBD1,TGTGCCAGCACCTCTGACAGGGATTCTGAAGCTTTCTTT,CASTSDRDSEAFF
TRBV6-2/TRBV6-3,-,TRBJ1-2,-,TGTGCCAGCAGTTTGGGGCCTGGCGGGGATGGCTACACCTTC,CASSLGPGGDGYTF
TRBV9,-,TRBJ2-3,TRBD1,TGTGCCAGCAGCGTATCCGCAGGGGGCCCAGATACGCAGTATTTT,CASSVSAGGPDTQYF
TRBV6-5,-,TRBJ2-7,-,TGTGCCAGCAGTTACGACAGCTACGAGCAGTACTTC,CASSYDSYEQYF
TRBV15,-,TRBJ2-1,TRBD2,TGTGCCACCAGCCCGGGACTAGCTTTCAATGAGCAGTTCTTC,CATSPGLAFNEQFF
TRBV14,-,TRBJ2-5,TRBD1,TGTGCCAGCAGCCAAGGGAAATATGACGACAGGGGGCTAGAGACCCAGTACTTC,CASSQGKYDDRGLETQYF
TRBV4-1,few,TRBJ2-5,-,TGCGCCAGCAGCCGCCTCCTAGCAGAGACCCAGTACTTC,CASSRLLAETQYF
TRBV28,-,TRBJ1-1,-,TGTGCCAGCAGTTTATCTAGGGGCATCACTGAAGCTTTCTTT,CASSLSRGITEAFF
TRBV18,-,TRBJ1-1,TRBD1,TGTGCCAGCTCACCACCGGGGACAGGGGGCCTGGGAAACACTGAAGCTTTCTTT,CASSPPGTGGLGNTEAFF
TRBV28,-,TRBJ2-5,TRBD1,TGTGCCAGCAGTTTGACAGGGGTGACAGAGACCCAGTACTTC,CASSLTGVTETQYF